These 22 T cell receptor beta chains were sequenced from one sample in a study of blood T cell repertoires in COVID-19. The table came from immunoSEQ multiplex PCR; TCRdb's copy has only in-frame clones and leaves some out. The repertoire holds more than 300,000 clones, with around 83% as singletons. Material: peripheral blood. The receptors here all came from a woman between 45 and 65 years old with acute or convalescent COVID-19.

This clone was detected once. The genes are TRBV27 and TRBJ2-7; tentative D call: TRBD1 (5 bases). This CDR3 spans 15 amino acids. V dropped 6 bases and J dropped 3 bases, with 18 bases sitting between them. Germline V gene data show CDR1 as MNHEY and CDR2 as SMNVEV (reference sequence). CDR3: CASSPILGHYYEQYF. The CDR3 nucleotides read TGTGCCAGCAGCCCGATCCTGGGGCACTACTACGAGCAGTACTTC.

Here the CDR3 reads CASSGWTAYGYTF. CDR3 DNA: TGTGCCAGTAGTGGCTGGACAGCTTATGGCTACACCTTC. This rearrangement joins TRBV19 to TRBJ1-2; a possible D gene is TRBD1 (6 bases). The CDR3 runs to 13 residues. Trimming pared 5 bases from V and 5 bases from J, leaving 12 bases between. From germline, CDR1 is LNHDA and CDR2 SQIVND (reference sequence).

This clone was detected only once. The chain has TRBV12-5 and TRBJ1-6; the D is unclear. This CDR3 spans 15 amino acids. Germline values: CDR1 LGHNT, CDR2 FRNRAP. Trimming took off 1 base at V and 7 bases at J, with 11 bases between the two ends. CDR3 sequence reads: CASGLDPRGNSPLHF. Here the CDR3 DNA reads TGTGCTAGTGGTTTGGACCCGCGGGGAAATTCACCCCTCCACTTT.

The genes are TRBV5-4 and TRBJ1-1, with 9 positions matching TRBD1. From germline, CDR1 is SGHNT and CDR2 YYREEE (reference sequence). Trimming cost V 0 bases and J 5 bases; bases outside gene matches: 5. The CDR3 runs 15 residues. The CDR3 DNA reads as TGTGCCAGCAGCTTGGGGGACAGGGACGGAACTGAAGCTTTCTTT. It yields the protein CASSLGDRDGTEAFF.

This CDR3 reads CASSSDRDNEKLFF. The DNA of the CDR3 is TGTGCCAGCAGCTCAGACAGGGATAATGAAAAACTGTTTTTT. This chain joins TRBV5-8 and TRBJ1-4; 7 bases align to TRBD1. With 3 bases clipped from V and 4 bases from J, the junction kept 3 bases outside the gene matches. The CDR3 has 14 amino acids. The germline CDR1 and CDR2 sequences are SGHTS and YDEGEE.

The CDR3 loop is CASNPHRGDNEQFF. The CDR3 bases are TGTGCCAGCAACCCGCACCGGGGGGACAATGAGCAGTTCTTC. J is TRBJ2-1 and V is TRBV11-2; 7 bases line up with TRBD2. CDR3 size: 14 residues. Germline V gene data show CDR1 as SGHAT and CDR2 as FQNNGV. V lost 7 bases and J lost 5; bases outside the gene matches: 8.

The CDR3 nucleotides read TGTGCCAGTAGCCCCCTTAGGGGTGAAAAACTGTTTTTT. Protein sequence: CASSPLRGEKLFF. J is TRBJ1-4 and V is TRBV19, with a tentative D call TRBD1 (5 bases). Per germline, CDR1 LNHDA and CDR2 SQIVND (reference sequence). The length of the CDR3 is 13 residues. Trimming took off 6 bases at V and 7 bases at J, with 12 bases between the two ends.

The chain is built from TRBV5-6 and TRBJ1-2, with TRBD1 identical over 7 bases. The CDR3 is 15 amino acids. From germline, CDR1 is SGHDT and CDR2 YYEEEE. The V and J ends lost 3 bases and 5 bases, in that order; junction bases with no gene match: 10. CDR3 bases: TGTGCCAGCAGCTGGGGACAGCCAAACGGGTATGGCTACACCTTC. Residues: CASSWGQPNGYGYTF. The full variable domain, with the rest looked up from reference TRBV5-6 and TRBJ1-2, is DAGVTQSPTHLIKTRGQQVTLRCSPKSGHDTVSWYQQALGQGPQFIFQYYEEEERQRGNFPDRFSGHQFPNYSSELNVNALLLGDSALYLCASSWGQPNGYGYTFGSGTRLTVV.

The V gene is TRBV6-2 or TRBV6-3, the J gene TRBJ1-2; 7 bases are shared with TRBD1. This CDR3 contains 13 residues. Germline-derived CDR1 and CDR2 are MNHEY and SVGEGT. The V segment lost 6 bases and the J segment 7 bases; nucleotides outside the gene matches: 8. CDR3 residues: CASSRQGSSGYTF. In DNA form, the CDR3 reads TGTGCCAGCAGCCGACAGGGATCAAGTGGCTACACCTTC.

To note about this clone: The sample contains more than one DNA sequence encoding this CDR3. This chain links TRBV5-4 with TRBJ2-1, with TRBD1 matching 9 bases. CDR1 and CDR2 from the germline V gene are SGHNT and YYREEE (reference sequence). This CDR3 has 15 residues. V was pared by 3 bases and J by 1 base, with 2 bases of the junction left unmatched. This CDR3 is CASSSDRGSYNEQFF. CDR3 nucleotide sequence: TGTGCCAGCAGCTCGGACAGGGGATCCTACAATGAGCAGTTCTTC.

This clone was recorded once. The chain combines TRBV5-1 with TRBJ2-1, with TRBD2 matching 16 bases. In germline, CDR1 is SGHRS, CDR2 YFSETQ. The CDR3 sequence is 19 residues long. V trimming: 2 bases; J trimming: 3 bases; junction bases outside the gene matches: 8. CDR3 nucleotides: TGCGCCAGCAGCTTTGGTGGGACTAGCGGGGGGGCCATCTACAATGAGCAGTTCTTC. Translation: CASSFGGTSGGAIYNEQFF.

The chain combines TRBV10-3 with TRBJ1-3; a possible D gene is TRBD1 (6 bases). CDR3 size: 14 residues. CDR1 ENHRY and CDR2 SYGVKD come from the germline V gene. V was pared by 9 bases and J by 5 bases, with 17 bases between. The chain's CDR3 is CAISDGQGRNTIYF. The CDR3 region has the DNA TGTGCCATTTCAGACGGGCAGGGGAGAAACACCATATATTTT.

V gene TRBV5-6 combines with J gene TRBJ2-1; the D gene is possibly TRBD2 (6 bases). CDR3 size: 15 residues. Germline V lookup: CDR1 SGHDT, CDR2 YYEEEE. Trimming cost V 2 bases and J 7 bases, with 16 bases left between them. CDR3 nucleotide sequence: TGTGCCAGCAGCTTCCGTATTTCCGGGGGAAATGAGCAGTTCTTC. This codes for CASSFRISGGNEQFF.

The chain has TRBV6-5 and TRBJ2-3; tentative D call: TRBD2 (6 bases). Per germline, CDR1 MNHEY and CDR2 SVGAGI. Trimming cost V 6 bases and J 6 bases, with 7 bases left between them. The CDR3 consists of 11 residues. The CDR3: CASRSGDTQYF. CDR3 in DNA: TGTGCCAGCAGGAGCGGGGATACGCAGTATTTT.

This chain uses TRBV7-6 with TRBJ2-2; D is unresolved. The CDR3 covers 14 residues. The ends were cut back, 10 bases at V and 0 bases at J, with 12 bases in the middle. Germline values: CDR1 SGHVS, CDR2 FNYEAQ. DNA of the CDR3: TGTGCCACCATGGAGCAGCCGAACACCGGGGAGCTGTTTTTT. It specifies CATMEQPNTGELFF.

The chain is built from TRBV10-1 and TRBJ1-2; 9 bases are a match to TRBD1. The trim removed 5 bases at V and 7 bases at J, leaving 5 bases unmatched. CDR1 and CDR2 (germline): WNHNN, SYGVQD (reference sequence). The CDR3 is 13 amino acids. This chain's CDR3 is CASSLRDRVGYTF. The CDR3 DNA reads as TGCGCCAGCAGTCTCCGGGACAGGGTTGGCTACACCTTC.

The rearrangement joins TRBV18 to TRBJ2-5; a weak D match, TRBD2 (6 bases). CDR1 is KGHSH, CDR2 LQKENI, per germline. The CDR3 length is 14 residues. V was shortened by 6 bases and J by 0 bases, with 11 bases between the two germline ends. The CDR3 region is CASSQQRDQETQYF. DNA for the CDR3: TGTGCCAGCTCGCAACAGCGGGACCAAGAGACCCAGTACTTC.

This clone was observed a single time. This CDR3 is CASSSYDNEQFF. The CDR3 nucleotides are TGTGCCAGCAGCTCCTATGACAATGAGCAGTTCTTC. The chain links TRBV7-8 to TRBJ2-1; D remains ambiguous. Trimming stripped 4 bases from V and 5 bases from J, with 6 bases between. The CDR3 runs 12 residues. Germline lookup yields CDR1 SGHVS and CDR2 FQNEAQ.

V and J are TRBV18 and TRBJ2-2, with 8 nucleotides matching TRBD2. With V trimmed by 0 bases and J by 3 bases, 9 bases remained unmatched. Germline V CDR1 and CDR2: KGHSH, LQKENI. The CDR3 has 18 residues. The CDR3 region has the DNA TGTGCCAGCTCACCACCGGGGGAACTAGCGGTTTACACCGGGGAGCTGTTTTTT. This encodes CASSPPGELAVYTGELFF.

J is TRBJ1-2 and V is TRBV10-3, with 7 positions matching TRBD1. Germline-derived CDR1 and CDR2 are ENHRY and SYGVKD. V lost 9 bases and J lost 4; bases outside the gene matches: 5. The CDR3 is made up of 12 amino acids. CDR3 bases: TGTGCCATGGCCGGGGACAGCTATGGCTACACCTTC. Protein: CAMAGDSYGYTF.

The chain has TRBV15 and TRBJ1-5, with no clear D. Germline-derived CDR1 and CDR2 are LNHNV and YYDKDF (reference sequence). V was pared by 0 bases and J by 1 base, with 10 bases between. The CDR3 is made up of 16 amino acids. For the CDR3, the DNA is TGTGCCACCAGCAGAGATTTTGAGTGGAGCAATCAGCCCCAGCATTTT. Translation gives CATSRDFEWSNQPQHF.

The chain combines TRBV19 with TRBJ2-1; D unclear. Trimming stripped 5 bases from V and 7 bases from J, with 15 bases between. The germline gives CDR1 LNHDA, CDR2 SQIVND (reference sequence). The CDR3 consists of 14 residues. CDR3 nucleotide sequence: TGTGCCAGTAGTGCCGAGGCCCCCCCAAATGAGCAGTTCTTC. Translating it yields CASSAEAPPNEQFF.